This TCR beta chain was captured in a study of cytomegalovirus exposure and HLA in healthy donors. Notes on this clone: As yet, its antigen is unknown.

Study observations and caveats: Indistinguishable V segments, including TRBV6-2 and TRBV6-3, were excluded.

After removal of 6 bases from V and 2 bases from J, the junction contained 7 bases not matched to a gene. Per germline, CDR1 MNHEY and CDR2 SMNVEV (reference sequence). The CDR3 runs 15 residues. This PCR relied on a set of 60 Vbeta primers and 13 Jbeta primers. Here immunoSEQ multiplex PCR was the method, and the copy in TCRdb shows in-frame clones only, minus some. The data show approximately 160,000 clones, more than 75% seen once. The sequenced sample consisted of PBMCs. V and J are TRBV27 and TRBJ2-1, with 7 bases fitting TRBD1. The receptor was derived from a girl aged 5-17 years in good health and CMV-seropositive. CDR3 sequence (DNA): TGTGCCAGCAGGCAGGGGGACCGACCCTACAATGAGCAGTTCTTC. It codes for CASRQGDRPYNEQFF.